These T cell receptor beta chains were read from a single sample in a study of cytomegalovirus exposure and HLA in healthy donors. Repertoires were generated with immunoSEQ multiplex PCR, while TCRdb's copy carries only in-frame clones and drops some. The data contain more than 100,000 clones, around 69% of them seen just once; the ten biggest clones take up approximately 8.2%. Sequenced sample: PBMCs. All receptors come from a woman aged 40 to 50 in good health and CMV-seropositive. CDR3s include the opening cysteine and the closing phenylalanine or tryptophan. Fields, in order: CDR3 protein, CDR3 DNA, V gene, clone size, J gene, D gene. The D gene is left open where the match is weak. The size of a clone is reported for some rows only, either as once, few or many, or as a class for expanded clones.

CDR3: CASKVGTGSTELFF
DNA: TGTGCCAGCAAGGTCGGGACAGGCTCCACGGAACTGTTTTTT
V: TRBV25-1
size: .
J: TRBJ1-4
D: TRBD1

CDR3: CASSVVPQANYGYTF
DNA: TGTGCCAGCAGCGTAGTTCCGCAGGCCAACTATGGCTACACCTTC
V: TRBV9
size: few
J: TRBJ1-2
D: .

CDR3: CASSQTGGSTEAFF
DNA: TGTGCCAGCAGCCAGACAGGGGGTTCCACTGAAGCTTTCTTT
V: TRBV2
size: .
J: TRBJ1-1
D: TRBD1

CDR3: CASSQEDRVGDTQYF
DNA: TGCGCCAGCAGCCAAGAGGACAGGGTTGGAGATACGCAGTATTTT
V: TRBV4-3
size: .
J: TRBJ2-3
D: TRBD1

CDR3: CASAGATNTGELFF
DNA: TGTGCCAGCGCGGGGGCTACGAACACCGGGGAGCTGTTTTTT
V: TRBV6-5
size: .
J: TRBJ2-2
D: .

CDR3: CASSAPGLAGPSSYNEQFF
DNA: TGTGCCAGCAGCGCGCCGGGACTAGCGGGGCCTAGCTCCTACAATGAGCAGTTCTTC
V: TRBV14
size: .
J: TRBJ2-1
D: TRBD2

CDR3: CASSGGTGGTYEQYF
DNA: TGTGCCAGCAGTGGGGGGACAGGGGGAACCTACGAGCAGTACTTC
V: TRBV2
size: .
J: TRBJ2-7
D: TRBD1

CDR3: CASSQDPGQGHYYGYTF
DNA: TGCGCCAGCAGCCAAGACCCGGGACAGGGCCACTACTATGGCTACACCTTC
V: TRBV4-3
size: once
J: TRBJ1-2
D: TRBD1

CDR3: CASSLGGGRGAYEQYF
DNA: TGTGCCAGCAGCTTGGGGGGAGGCAGGGGGGCCTACGAGCAGTACTTC
V: TRBV5-4
size: .
J: TRBJ2-7
D: .

CDR3: CASSSRVFSNTEAFF
DNA: TGTGCCAGCAGCTCCCGGGTTTTCTCGAACACTGAAGCTTTCTTT
V: TRBV7-2
size: .
J: TRBJ1-1
D: .

CDR3: CASGFGTGTGELFF
DNA: TGTGCTAGTGGTTTCGGGACAGGGACCGGGGAGCTGTTTTTT
V: TRBV12-5
size: .
J: TRBJ2-2
D: TRBD1

CDR3: CASSPEAYSNYGYTF
DNA: TGCGCCAGCAGCCCCGAGGCGTATTCTAACTATGGCTACACCTTC
V: TRBV5-1
size: once
J: TRBJ1-2
D: .

CDR3: CASSLRTSSPDTQYF
DNA: TGTGCCAGCAGCTTGCGGACTAGCAGCCCAGATACGCAGTATTTT
V: TRBV7-8
size: .
J: TRBJ2-3
D: TRBD2

CDR3: CASSPTGGEGYTF
DNA: TGTGCCAGCAGCCCGACAGGGGGCGAGGGCTACACCTTC
V: TRBV7-2
size: .
J: TRBJ1-2
D: TRBD1

CDR3: CASSSLAGGDTGELFF
DNA: TGTGCCAGCAGTTCCCTAGCGGGGGGGGACACCGGGGAGCTGTTTTTT
V: TRBV7-2
size: .
J: TRBJ2-2
D: TRBD2

CDR3: CASSLAPIEKLFF
DNA: TGTGCCAGCAGCTTAGCCCCCATTGAAAAACTGTTTTTT
V: TRBV7-9
size: few
J: TRBJ1-4
D: .

CDR3: CASSLSLGGYEQYF
DNA: TGCGCCAGCAGCTTGAGCCTGGGGGGGTACGAGCAGTACTTC
V: TRBV5-1
size: few
J: TRBJ2-7
D: TRBD2

CDR3: CSVEARNYNEQFF
DNA: TGCAGCGTTGAAGCCCGTAATTACAATGAGCAGTTCTTC
V: TRBV29-1
size: .
J: TRBJ2-1
D: .

CDR3: CAISNQGSGSNQPQHF
DNA: TGTGCCATCAGTAATCAGGGGTCGGGTAGCAATCAGCCCCAGCATTTT
V: TRBV10-3
size: .
J: TRBJ1-5
D: .

CDR3: CASSSRGLIYEQYF
DNA: TGTGCCAGCAGCTCTAGGGGTTTAATATACGAGCAGTACTTC
V: TRBV5-6
size: few
J: TRBJ2-7
D: .

CDR3: CASSLDQGATAFF
DNA: TGTGCCAGCAGCTTAGATCAGGGGGCAACAGCTTTCTTT
V: TRBV7-6
size: few
J: TRBJ1-1
D: TRBD1

CDR3: CASRLDRGGTEAFF
DNA: TGTGCCAGCAGACTCGACAGGGGTGGGACTGAAGCTTTCTTT
V: TRBV5-4
size: once
J: TRBJ1-1
D: TRBD1

CDR3: CSGSTVYGYTF
DNA: TGCAGCGGCTCCACAGTCTATGGCTACACCTTC
V: TRBV20-1
size: .
J: TRBJ1-2
D: .

CDR3: CAGGRDRADNQHF
DNA: TGTGCCGGAGGCCGGGACAGGGCCGACAACCAGCATTTT
V: TRBV6-1
size: .
J: TRBJ1-5
D: TRBD1

CDR3: CASRSGTGGSGELFF
DNA: TGTGCCAGCAGGTCCGGGACAGGGGGCTCCGGGGAGCTGTTTTTT
V: TRBV7-2
size: few
J: TRBJ2-2
D: TRBD1

CDR3: CASSYGGRNQPQHF
DNA: TGTGCCAGCAGTTACGGGGGGAGGAATCAGCCCCAGCATTTT
V: TRBV6-6
size: .
J: TRBJ1-5
D: .

CDR3: CASSVALTYEQYF
DNA: TGTGCCAGTAGTGTTGCACTTACCTACGAGCAGTACTTC
V: TRBV19
size: .
J: TRBJ2-7
D: .

CDR3: CASSLVASNTQYF
DNA: TGTGCCAGCAGCTTAGTCGCTAGCAATACGCAGTATTTT
V: TRBV7-6
size: .
J: TRBJ2-3
D: .

CDR3: CASSPWDIRNEAFF
DNA: TGTGCCAGTAGTCCCTGGGACATACGGAATGAAGCTTTCTTT
V: TRBV19
size: .
J: TRBJ1-1
D: .

CDR3: CASSLTGGGETQYF
DNA: TGTGCCAGCAGCTTGACAGGCGGTGGGGAGACCCAGTACTTC
V: TRBV2
size: once
J: TRBJ2-5
D: .

CDR3: CASSLAGYTQYF
DNA: TGTGCCAGCAGCTTGGCCGGGTATACGCAGTATTTT
V: TRBV5-8
size: .
J: TRBJ2-3
D: .

CDR3: CARSFEDRDAQPQHF
DNA: TGTGCCAGAAGCTTCGAAGACAGGGATGCTCAGCCCCAGCATTTT
V: TRBV7-5
size: .
J: TRBJ1-5
D: .

CDR3: CASSGGTAISNYGYTF
DNA: TGTGCCAGCAGTGGGGGGACAGCCATATCTAACTATGGCTACACCTTC
V: TRBV6-6
size: .
J: TRBJ1-2
D: TRBD1

CDR3: CASSLSGANVLTF
DNA: TGTGCCAGCAGCCTCTCTGGGGCCAACGTCCTGACTTTC
V: TRBV5-6
size: few
J: TRBJ2-6
D: .

CDR3: CASSLGGRGDTEAFF
DNA: TGTGCCAGCAGCTTAGGAGGCAGGGGGGACACTGAAGCTTTCTTT
V: TRBV7-6
size: .
J: TRBJ1-1
D: TRBD1

CDR3: CASSLDSGGEQYF
DNA: TGTGCCAGCAGCTTAGACAGCGGGGGTGAGCAGTACTTC
V: TRBV7-2
size: .
J: TRBJ2-7
D: TRBD2

CDR3: CASSLRLGREFSYEQYF
DNA: TGTGCCAGCAGCTTAAGATTGGGCAGGGAATTCTCCTACGAGCAGTACTTC
V: TRBV7-9
size: .
J: TRBJ2-7
D: .

CDR3: CASSYTGWSNQPQHF
DNA: TGTGCCAGCAGTTACACAGGGTGGAGCAATCAGCCCCAGCATTTT
V: TRBV6-6
size: .
J: TRBJ1-5
D: .

CDR3: CASSVGQGAGNQPQHF
DNA: TGCGCCAGCAGCGTGGGACAGGGGGCTGGCAATCAGCCCCAGCATTTT
V: TRBV4-1
size: .
J: TRBJ1-5
D: TRBD1

CDR3: CASSPRPTGTGIEAFF
DNA: TGTGCCAGCTCACCACGGCCGACCGGGACAGGTATTGAAGCTTTCTTT
V: TRBV18
size: .
J: TRBJ1-1
D: TRBD1

CDR3: CASSVEAGQETQYF
DNA: TGTGCCAGCAGCGTAGAAGCGGGTCAAGAGACCCAGTACTTC
V: TRBV9
size: few
J: TRBJ2-5
D: .

CDR3: CASSLFGDRTQETQYF
DNA: TGTGCCAGCAGCTTATTTGGGGACAGAACGCAAGAGACCCAGTACTTC
V: TRBV5-6
size: few
J: TRBJ2-5
D: TRBD1

CDR3: CSASQGFYGYTF
DNA: TGCAGCGCCTCCCAGGGTTTCTATGGCTACACCTTC
V: TRBV29-1
size: .
J: TRBJ1-2
D: .

CDR3: CASSFQQGRGVYNEQFF
DNA: TGTGCCAGCAGCTTTCAGCAAGGGCGGGGGGTCTACAATGAGCAGTTCTTC
V: TRBV7-2
size: once
J: TRBJ2-1
D: TRBD2

CDR3: CASSYTTSSYEQYF
DNA: TGTGCCAGCAGTTACACTACGAGCTCCTACGAGCAGTACTTC
V: TRBV6-6
size: .
J: TRBJ2-7
D: .

CDR3: CASSQVRTVEAFF
DNA: TGCGCCAGCAGCCAGGTCCGGACAGTTGAAGCTTTCTTT
V: TRBV4-3
size: once
J: TRBJ1-1
D: .

CDR3: CASSLDTGLGSYTF
DNA: TGTGCCAGCAGTTTAGATACAGGGCTGGGAAGCTACACCTTC
V: TRBV6-6
size: .
J: TRBJ1-2
D: .

CDR3: CASSSGQGAAYGYTF
DNA: TGTGCCAGCAGTTCCGGACAGGGGGCGGCCTATGGCTACACCTTC
V: TRBV2
size: .
J: TRBJ1-2
D: TRBD1

CDR3: CASSLRGFGYGYTF
DNA: TGTGCCAGCAGTTTAAGGGGGTTCGGGTATGGCTACACCTTC
V: TRBV27
size: .
J: TRBJ1-2
D: .

CDR3: CASSLGGTDTQYF
DNA: TGTGCCAGCAGCCTAGGGGGCACAGATACGCAGTATTTT
V: TRBV6-5
size: few
J: TRBJ2-3
D: .

CDR3: CASSPPTSGSLAYQETQYF
DNA: TGTGCCAGTAGTCCTCCGACTAGCGGGAGCCTAGCTTACCAAGAGACCCAGTACTTC
V: TRBV19
size: .
J: TRBJ2-5
D: TRBD2